This T cell receptor (beta chain) comes out of a study of blood T cell repertoires in COVID-19. Per the original data handling: Nucleated cell number was recorded as an estimate derived from reference gene primer amplification. The assay was immunoSEQ multiplex PCR, and TCRdb's table has in-frame clones only and misses some. The V and J calls and clone size are taken from that table; D and trimming were inferred from the DNA. This table has 110,000 to 150,000 clones, 65% to 85% appearing once. This clone was seen just once. This receptor was identified in a woman between 50 and 59 years old with acute or convalescent COVID-19. Sample: peripheral blood.

The CDR3 DNA is TGTGCCAGCAGCACTGGGGAGGGGGGCAATCAGCCCCAGCATTTT. Amino acid sequence: CASSTGEGGNQPQHF. This chain uses TRBV28 with TRBJ1-5, with D perhaps TRBD1 (6 bases). V dropped 6 bases and J dropped 2 bases, with 14 bases sitting between them. Germline lookup yields CDR1 MDHEN and CDR2 SYDVKM. The CDR3 is 15 amino acids.